The rows below give T cell receptor beta chains drawn from one sample of a study of cytomegalovirus exposure and HLA in healthy donors. Some clones are missing from TCRdb's copy, which holds only in-frame ones; the method was immunoSEQ multiplex PCR. The sample lists around 120,000 clones, over 8% occurring once. The specimen was PBMCs. All receptors derive from a man in his thirties or forties in good health and CMV-seronegative. Both conserved end residues are part of each CDR3. The order of the fields is J gene, D gene, clone size, V gene, CDR3 protein, CDR3 DNA. D genes are given only for firm matches. Only some rows state a clone size, as once, few, many or a class for expanded clones.

TRBJ2-1,NA,few,TRBV19,CASSSSLSSYNEQFF,TGTGCCAGTAGCTCTTCACTTAGCTCCTACAATGAGCAGTTCTTC
TRBJ2-1,NA,NA,TRBV7-3,CASSSQRDGNEQFF,TGTGCCAGCAGCTCCCAGAGGGATGGCAATGAGCAGTTCTTC
TRBJ2-7,NA,few,TRBV6-9,CASTSGYCEQYF,TGTGCCAGCACCTCAGGGTATTGCGAGCAGTACTTC
TRBJ2-5,NA,NA,TRBV9,CASSVALGETQYF,TGTGCCAGCAGCGTAGCTCTCGGGGAGACCCAGTACTTC
TRBJ2-3,NA,few,TRBV19,CASSRLAAVTDTQYF,TGTGCCAGTAGTCGCCTCGCGGCAGTCACAGATACGCAGTATTTT
TRBJ1-5,TRBD1,few,TRBV19,CASSILDRDRSNQPQHF,TGTGCCAGTAGTATCCTGGACAGGGACCGAAGCAATCAGCCCCAGCATTTT
TRBJ2-5,TRBD1,NA,TRBV5-1,CASYHQGAKETQYF,TGCGCCAGCTACCACCAGGGGGCAAAAGAGACCCAGTACTTC
TRBJ2-3,NA,few,TRBV7-9,CASSLDMSDTQYF,TGTGCCAGCAGCTTAGATATGTCAGATACGCAGTATTTT
TRBJ2-1,NA,NA,TRBV5-4,CASSLQTGEGNEQFF,TGTGCCAGCAGCTTGCAAACGGGAGAGGGCAATGAGCAGTTCTTC
TRBJ2-1,TRBD2,NA,TRBV11-2,CASKIGTSFYNEQFF,TGTGCCAGCAAGATCGGGACTAGCTTTTACAATGAGCAGTTCTTC
TRBJ2-5,TRBD2,NA,TRBV11-3,CASSRASGRIGETQYF,TGTGCCAGCAGCAGAGCTAGCGGGAGAATTGGAGAGACCCAGTACTTC
TRBJ2-2,NA,few,TRBV29-1,CSVRTSGYTGELFF,TGCAGCGTTAGAACGAGCGGATACACCGGGGAGCTGTTTTTT
TRBJ2-5,NA,few,TRBV19,CASTEDRQETQYF,TGTGCCAGCACCGAAGACAGGCAAGAGACCCAGTACTTC
TRBJ2-7,TRBD1,NA,TRBV9,CASDRGVSSSEQYF,TGTGCCAGTGACAGGGGCGTCTCGTCTTCCGAGCAGTACTTC
TRBJ2-3,TRBD2,NA,TRBV29-1,CSVRSGRAGDTQYF,TGCAGCGTTCGGAGCGGGAGGGCTGGAGATACGCAGTATTTT
TRBJ2-7,TRBD1,NA,TRBV12-5,CASGPTGGYEQYF,TGTGCTAGTGGGCCGACAGGGGGCTACGAGCAGTACTTC
TRBJ2-1,TRBD2,few,TRBV5-4,CASSFEAGARRINEQFF,TGTGCCAGCAGCTTCGAAGCGGGGGCCCGGAGGATTAATGAGCAGTTCTTC
TRBJ2-5,TRBD2,few,TRBV28,CASTAGREGGETQYF,TGTGCCAGCACCGCAGGGCGGGAGGGGGGGGAGACCCAGTACTTC
TRBJ1-3,TRBD1,few,TRBV5-1,CASSSQQGDGRNTIYF,TGCGCCAGCAGCTCGCAACAGGGGGATGGAAGAAACACCATATATTTT
TRBJ1-1,NA,few,TRBV25-1,CASSESRRRASDTEAFF,TGTGCCAGCAGTGAATCCCGGCGCAGGGCGAGTGACACTGAAGCTTTCTTT
TRBJ2-7,TRBD2,few,TRBV9,CASSVTPGGSYEQYF,TGTGCCAGCAGCGTAACCCCGGGGGGCTCCTACGAGCAGTACTTC
TRBJ2-5,NA,NA,TRBV7-2,CASSLGGYETQYF,TGTGCCAGCAGCTTAGGGGGCTACGAGACCCAGTACTTC
TRBJ1-1,NA,few,TRBV7-2,CASSSWLDTEAFF,TGTGCCAGCAGCTCCTGGCTGGACACTGAAGCTTTCTTT
TRBJ2-7,NA,few,TRBV7-2,CASSSAGPSYEQYF,TGTGCCAGCAGCTCGGCAGGGCCCTCCTACGAGCAGTACTTC
TRBJ2-7,TRBD2,NA,TRBV9,CASSAFSGRAVAEQYF,TGTGCCAGCAGCGCCTTTAGCGGGAGGGCCGTTGCCGAGCAGTACTTC
TRBJ2-5,NA,NA,TRBV11-3,CASSRPSGTQYF,TGTGCCAGCAGCCGTCCTAGTGGGACCCAGTACTTC
TRBJ1-2,TRBD1,NA,TRBV6-1,CASITTQGDFGYTF,TGTGCCAGCATAACAACCCAGGGGGACTTTGGCTACACCTTC
TRBJ1-2,NA,few,TRBV7-2,CASSLGPDRSSTF,TGTGCCAGCAGCTTGGGACCAGACAGGTCTAGCACCTTC
TRBJ2-1,NA,few,TRBV7-9,CASSISSDEQFF,TGTGCCAGCAGCATTTCTAGCGATGAGCAGTTCTTC
TRBJ2-5,NA,NA,TRBV7-9,CASSPLTGRANQETQYF,TGTGCCAGCAGCCCTCTAACGGGCAGGGCCAACCAAGAGACCCAGTACTTC
TRBJ1-6,TRBD1,NA,TRBV19,CASSQRTGNTYNSPLHF,TGTGCCAGTAGTCAGAGGACAGGGAACACCTATAATTCACCCCTCCACTTT
TRBJ2-7,NA,NA,TRBV19,CASRIYGESYEQYF,TGTGCCAGTAGGATCTACGGGGAGTCGTACGAGCAGTACTTC
TRBJ2-5,NA,few,TRBV7-7,CASSLSGSKETQYF,TGTGCTAGCAGCTTATCCGGTAGCAAAGAGACCCAGTACTTC
TRBJ2-1,TRBD1,few,TRBV5-4,CASSQKPGQGAHEQFF,TGTGCCAGCAGCCAGAAGCCGGGACAGGGGGCCCATGAGCAGTTCTTC
TRBJ1-5,NA,NA,TRBV5-4,CASSLDGDSNQPQHF,TGTGCCAGCAGCTTAGACGGGGATAGCAATCAGCCCCAGCATTTT
TRBJ2-7,TRBD1,NA,TRBV9,CASSVTGTGVGEQYF,TGTGCCAGCAGCGTTACCGGGACAGGGGTAGGCGAGCAGTACTTC
TRBJ2-7,NA,NA,TRBV6-1,CVSRRGLSSYEQYF,TGTGTCAGCAGAAGGGGCCTAAGCTCCTACGAGCAGTACTTC
TRBJ2-7,TRBD1,few,TRBV27,CASSPLGTGYEQYF,TGTGCCAGCAGTCCCCTTGGGACAGGGTACGAGCAGTACTTC
TRBJ2-4,NA,few,TRBV28,CASSLTVVREPKNIQYF,TGTGCCAGCAGTTTAACGGTCGTGCGAGAACCCAAAAACATTCAGTACTTC
TRBJ2-7,TRBD1,NA,TRBV28,CASSRPGQGYEQYF,TGTGCCAGCAGTCGACCGGGACAGGGCTACGAGCAGTACTTC
TRBJ1-2,TRBD1,NA,TRBV5-1,CASSLDRGQGGYTF,TGCGCCAGCAGCTTGGACAGGGGGCAAGGGGGCTACACCTTC